The 9 T cell receptor beta chains below all came from one sample that was sequenced in a study of beta chain features in type 1 diabetes. Of the isolated RNA, all was reverse transcribed, and so the sequenced material was expressed TCRB transcripts. Profiling relied on immunoSEQ multiplex PCR, and the TCRdb table lists in-frame clones only, not all of them. This sample has roughly 260,000 clones; roughly a tenth occur once, and the top ten carry about 0.018%. Study results and limitations: Across all four CD4+ subsets, people with type 1 diabetes showed modestly shorter TCRB CDR3s.

These TCRs' antigens remain unknown. The sample taken for sequencing was naive CD4+ T cells from blood. Every receptor here comes from a man aged 25-40 years with type 1 diabetes.

The gene calls are TRBV7-9 and TRBJ1-5; D not certain. V was cut by 1 base and J by 7 bases, with 8 bases left in between. There are 13 residues in the CDR3. Germline V gene sequence: CDR1 SEHNR, CDR2 FQNEAQ (reference sequence). The DNA of the CDR3 is TGTGCCAGCAGCTTAGGCGGGATCCAGCCCCAGCATTTT. This encodes CASSLGGIQPQHF.

The chain employs TRBV4-3 and TRBJ1-2; D call uncertain. Germline V lookup: CDR1 LGHNA, CDR2 YSLEER. The CDR3 is 17 residues long. Trimming took 1 base from V and 9 from J, leaving 24 bases between them. The CDR3 sequence is CASSQGASGRGGRSYTF. The CDR3 DNA follows: TGCGCCAGCAGCCAAGGAGCATCAGGCCGGGGAGGTAGAAGCTACACCTTC.

The rearrangement links TRBV29-1 to TRBJ1-2; no clear D. The CDR3 contains 14 residues. Germline assignment: CDR1 SQVTM and CDR2 ANQGSEA. V lost 1 base and J lost 3, with 12 bases in between. This chain's CDR3 is CSVEGTVSHYGYTF. CDR3 in DNA: TGCAGCGTTGAAGGAACGGTTTCTCACTATGGCTACACCTTC.

The chain links TRBV2 to TRBJ1-5; no reliable D call. Per the germline V gene, CDR1 is SNHLY and CDR2 is FYNNEI. Trimming stripped 6 bases from V and 6 bases from J, with 15 bases between. This CDR3 spans 14 amino acids. The CDR3 DNA follows: TGTGCCAGCAGGGGCCGTGGACTACTTCAGCCCCAGCATTTT. As protein: CASRGRGLLQPQHF. Full variable domain (outside the CDR3, taken from reference TRBV2 and TRBJ1-5): EPEVTQTPSHQVTQMGQEVILRCVPISNHLYFYWYRQILGQKVEFLVSFYNNEISEKSEIFDDQFSVERPDGSNFTLKIRSTKLEDSAMYFCASRGRGLLQPQHFGDGTRLSIL.

This sequence joins TRBV7-2 and TRBJ2-1, with unresolved D. The CDR3 is made up of 16 amino acids. Germline CDR1 and CDR2: SGHTA and FQGNSA. The V end was cut by 1 base, the J end by 0 bases, with 10 bases between. CDR3 bases: TGTGCCAGCAGCTTAGTGGTGGCAAGCTCCTACAATGAGCAGTTCTTC. Protein product: CASSLVVASSYNEQFF.

This clone appeared a few times. This chain joins TRBV7-9 and TRBJ1-6; D call uncertain. There are 14 residues in the CDR3. CDR1 SEHNR and CDR2 FQNEAQ come from the germline V gene (reference sequence). The V gene lost 5 bases and the J gene lost 3 bases, with 8 bases spanning the gap. The CDR3 DNA reads as TGTGCCAGCAGCCCGGGTGGCTATAATTCACCCCTCCACTTT. Its translation is CASSPGGYNSPLHF.

This clone was observed a handful of times. Other DNA sequences of this sample code for an identical CDR3. The chain recombines TRBV7-9 with TRBJ2-7, with 8 bases fitting TRBD1. CDR1 and CDR2 from the germline V gene are SEHNR and FQNEAQ (reference sequence). The CDR3 consists of 15 residues. The V segment lost 1 base and the J segment 0 bases; nucleotides outside the gene matches: 2. CDR3 loop: CASSLGQGLSYEQYF. Written as DNA, the CDR3 is TGTGCCAGCAGCTTAGGACAGGGGCTCTCCTACGAGCAGTACTTC.

The sample holds a few counts of this clone. The chain uses TRBV29-1 and TRBJ2-4, with a tentative D call TRBD2 (7 bases). V lost 4 bases and J lost 7, with 17 bases in between. CDR1 is SQVTM, CDR2 ANQGSEA, per germline. This CDR3 has 14 amino acids. The CDR3 sequence is CSVGGGGSENIQYF. CDR3 coding DNA: TGCAGCGTTGGAGGGGGGGGCTCAGAGAACATTCAGTACTTC.

The rearrangement uses TRBV5-1 and TRBJ2-5; 14 bases line up with TRBD2. Germline assignment: CDR1 SGHRS and CDR2 YFSETQ. After removal of 4 bases from V and 5 bases from J, the junction contained 7 bases not matched to a gene. The CDR3 totals 16 residues. The CDR3 is CASSPGLAGELETQYF. In DNA form, the CDR3 reads TGCGCCAGCAGCCCGGGACTAGCGGGGGAATTGGAGACCCAGTACTTC.